This TCR beta chain was captured in a study of blood T cell repertoires in COVID-19. Study context: In each case, the material was cDNA or gDNA derived from T cells, B-cell-depleted T cells, or PBMCs.

This CDR3 contains 17 residues. V was pared by 6 bases and J by 5 bases, with 18 bases of the junction left unmatched. Per germline, CDR1 LNHDA and CDR2 SQIVND (reference sequence). The protocol was immunoSEQ multiplex PCR, while the TCRdb copy is restricted to in-frame clones and leaves out a portion. The sample contains around 300,000 clones, roughly 89% of which appear only once. The rearrangement links TRBV19 to TRBJ2-7, with TRBD1 matching 8 bases. This clonotype was sampled from a woman aged 40 to 50 who had recovered from COVID-19. The source material was peripheral blood. The CDR3 protein is CASRLQRGTGGQDEQYF. The CDR3 DNA sequence: TGTGCCAGTAGACTACAGAGAGGCACAGGGGGGCAAGACGAGCAGTACTTC.